This T cell receptor (beta chain) is drawn from a study of OX40 agonist ivuxolimab in advanced cancers. The protocol was immunoSEQ multiplex PCR, while the TCRdb copy is restricted to in-frame clones and leaves out a portion. This table has 75,000 to 95,000 clones, around 92% appearing once. The CDR3 contains 13 residues. CDR1 SQVTM and CDR2 ANQGSEA come from the germline V gene. Trimming removed 7 bases from V and 3 bases from J; junction bases left unmatched: 8. This rearrangement joins TRBV29-1 to TRBJ2-7; 8 nucleotides line up with TRBD1. The origin of this receptor is an adult with an advanced solid tumor such as melanoma, head and neck, liver or kidney cancer. Specimen: CD4+ or CD8+ T cells sorted from blood, collected in a trial of the OX40 agonist ivuxolimab. CDR3 loop: CSAAGTGGYEQYF. CDR3 coding DNA: TGCAGCGCCGCGGGAACAGGGGGCTACGAGCAGTACTTC.